This T cell receptor beta chain was recovered during a study of glioma-infiltrating T cells after dendritic cell vaccination. Study summary: Autologous tumor lysate was loaded overnight onto monocyte-derived dendritic cells grown seven days with IL-4 and GM-CSF. Three intradermal dendritic cell vaccine injections were given every two weeks.

The germline V gene encodes CDR1 SGDLS and CDR2 YYNGEE. The CDR3 sequence is 14 residues long. The V gene end was trimmed by 3 bases and the J gene end by 8 bases; junction bases not matched to a gene: 5. The time point is: after dendritic cell vaccination, including at tumor progression/relapse. Blood PBMC samples: pre-vaccination, two weeks post third vaccination, and at tumor progression. The method was immunoSEQ multiplex PCR; TCRdb's version includes in-frame clones alone and lacks a portion of them. In the table there are about 99,000 clones, 75% to 90% of which are singletons. V gene TRBV9 combines with J gene TRBJ2-1; 10 bases fit TRBD2. This receptor was obtained from a human donor with glioblastoma. Here the sequenced sample was blood, taken after dendritic cell vaccination. The CDR3 region has the DNA TGTGCCAGCAGCGGCTCTAGCGGGGGTTATGAGCAGTTCTTC. It is translated as CASSGSSGGYEQFF.